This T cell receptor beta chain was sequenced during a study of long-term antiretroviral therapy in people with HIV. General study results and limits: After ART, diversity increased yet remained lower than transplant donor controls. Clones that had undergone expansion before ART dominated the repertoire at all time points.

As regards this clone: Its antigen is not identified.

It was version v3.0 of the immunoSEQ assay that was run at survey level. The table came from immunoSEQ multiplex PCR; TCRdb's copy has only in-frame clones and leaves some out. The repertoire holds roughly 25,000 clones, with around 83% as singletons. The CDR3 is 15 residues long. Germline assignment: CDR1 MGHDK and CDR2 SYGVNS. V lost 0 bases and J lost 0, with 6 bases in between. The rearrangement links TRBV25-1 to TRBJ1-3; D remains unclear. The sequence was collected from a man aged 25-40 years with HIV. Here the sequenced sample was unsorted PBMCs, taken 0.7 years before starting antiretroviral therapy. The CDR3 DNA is TGTGCCAGCAGTGAATACGGCAGCTCTGGAAACACCATATATTTT. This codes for CASSEYGSSGNTIYF.